This T cell receptor beta chain is drawn from a study of graft-versus-host responses after intestinal transplantation. Study-level background: Multivisceral, liver-intestinal, or isolated intestinal transplants were performed in recipients. The whole recipient group had anti-thymocyte globulin induction followed by tacrolimus and steroids for around 3 years. Findings of the study overall: Investigators detected GvH clones in recipient marrow, with some emerging earlier in ileum or blood. Patients who carried graft-donor T cell macrochimerism also had high graft-versus-host to host-versus-graft clonal ratios in their allografts.

For this clone: Its antigen is not known.

TCRdb's copy holds only in-frame clones and misses some; the assay was immunoSEQ multiplex PCR. This table holds tens of thousands of clones, roughly 91% found once. Germline V gene lookup returns CDR1 SEHNR and CDR2 FQNEAQ (reference sequence). This CDR3 has 16 amino acids. V lost 5 bases and J lost 4; bases outside the gene matches: 11. The J gene is TRBJ2-3, the V gene TRBV7-9; 8 positions agree with TRBD2. The sequencing used unstimulated CD8+ T cells sorted from spleen or lymph node cells, collected before intestinal transplant. The receptor was derived from a human donor who received an intestinal transplant. This CDR3 reads CASSPGTSSLPDTQYF. CDR3 sequence (DNA): TGTGCCAGCAGCCCCGGGACTAGTTCCCTCCCAGATACGCAGTATTTT.